This TCR beta chain came from a study of blood T cell repertoires in COVID-19. Background on the study: The United States, Italy and Spain were the sources of the acute and convalescent COVID-19 samples. From T cells, B-cell-depleted T cells, or PBMCs came the material, which was cDNA or gDNA.

Original analysis: How many nucleated cells were present was estimated from reference gene primer amplification. The protocol was immunoSEQ multiplex PCR, while the TCRdb copy is restricted to in-frame clones and leaves out a portion. The V and J calls and clone size come from that table; D and trimming were worked out from the DNA. This sample has 150,000 to 200,000 clones, with over 80% found just once. The V gene lost 1 base and the J gene lost 9 bases, with 13 bases spanning the gap. Germline V gives CDR1 SGHTA, CDR2 FQGNSA. CDR3 length: 14 residues. This clone was recorded only once. The J gene is TRBJ2-1, the V gene TRBV7-2, with D tentatively TRBD2 (6 bases). The sequenced sample consisted of peripheral blood. This clonotype originated in a woman aged 45-65 years with acute or convalescent COVID-19. The CDR3 spells CASSLGPGVVEQFF. The CDR3 region has the DNA TGTGCCAGCAGCTTAGGGCCGGGAGTAGTTGAGCAGTTCTTC.